This TCR beta chain is drawn from a study of blood T cells in healthy people across ages. Broader study findings: Aged donors had fewer naive CD4+ cells and lower diversity than long-lived donors. Getting older went along with TCR beta diversity per million T cells dropping roughly linearly.

The CDR3 length is 14 residues. Trimming at V came to 6 bases and at J to 5 bases, leaving 8 bases not matched to a gene. Germline V gives CDR1 LNHDA, CDR2 SQIVND (reference sequence). Alongside a J-beta primer mix, a sample-barcoded 5' primer served in a second PCR lasting about 7 to 12 cycles. Through a template-switch adaptor with 12 random nucleotides, each cDNA molecule received a tag. A single record per CDR3 protein comes from TCRdb applying MiXCR to the 5' RACE reads. This sample has fewer than 1,000,000 distinct CDR3 sequences, with more than 35% found just once. This clonotype was detected ten times or more. Its antigen is unknown.

This receptor was obtained from an elderly man in good health. The chain recombines TRBV19 with TRBJ2-7; TRBD1 agrees at 9 bases. The sample taken for sequencing was blood. The CDR3, as DNA: TGTGCCAGTAGGGACAGGGGAAGCGCGAACGAGCAGTACTTC. It codes for CASRDRGSANEQYF.